Listed below are T cell receptor beta chains from one sample, sequenced in a study of CD8 T cells in Susac syndrome. TCRdb reprocessed the immunoSEQ multiplex PCR reads via MiXCR and lists one record per CDR3 protein. Among about 53,000 distinct CDR3 sequences listed, approximately 95% were seen once. The sequenced sample consisted of CD8+ T cells from PBMCs. All receptors derive from a human donor with Susac syndrome. Each CDR3 is given with its conserved first and last residue. Each record gives: CDR3 DNA, CDR3 protein, D gene, V gene, J gene. D genes are given only for firm matches.

CDR3nt: TGTGCCACCAGTGATAGTGGGGGTGCATACAATGAGCAGTTCTTC; CDR3aa: CATSDSGGAYNEQFF; d_gene: .; v_gene: TRBV24-1; j_gene: TRBJ2-1
CDR3nt: TGTGCCAGCAGCGTAGCGGGGGGGCCTGGTAATGAGCAGTTCTTC; CDR3aa: CASSVAGGPGNEQFF; d_gene: TRBD2; v_gene: TRBV9; j_gene: TRBJ2-1
CDR3nt: TGTGCCTGGAGTGTAGGACAGGGGAATCAGCCCCAGCATTTT; CDR3aa: CAWSVGQGNQPQHF; d_gene: TRBD1; v_gene: TRBV30; j_gene: TRBJ1-5
CDR3nt: TGTGCCAGCAGTCCCCGGGGCAACTATAATTCACCCCTCCACTTT; CDR3aa: CASSPRGNYNSPLHF; d_gene: .; v_gene: TRBV12-3/TRBV12-4; j_gene: TRBJ1-6
CDR3nt: TGTGCTAGTGGTTATCCGACAGGGAGCACCGGGGAGCTGTTTTTT; CDR3aa: CASGYPTGSTGELFF; d_gene: TRBD1; v_gene: TRBV12-5; j_gene: TRBJ2-2
CDR3nt: TGTGCCAGCAACCAGGGGTCCTACACTGAAGCTTTCTTT; CDR3aa: CASNQGSYTEAFF; d_gene: .; v_gene: TRBV6-2/TRBV6-3; j_gene: TRBJ1-1
CDR3nt: TGTGCCAGCAGGATAGCGGGGTGGGGCGACATTCAGTACTTC; CDR3aa: CASRIAGWGDIQYF; d_gene: TRBD2; v_gene: TRBV2; j_gene: TRBJ2-4
CDR3nt: TGTGCCAGCAGCCAATCCCTAGGTGGGCCCCAGCATTTT; CDR3aa: CASSQSLGGPQHF; d_gene: .; v_gene: TRBV4-2; j_gene: TRBJ1-5
CDR3nt: TGTGCCAGCAGCCTCACCGGGACTAGCGGAGAGACCCAGTACTTC; CDR3aa: CASSLTGTSGETQYF; d_gene: TRBD2; v_gene: TRBV7-2; j_gene: TRBJ2-5
CDR3nt: TGTGCCAGCAGTTTCGGGGGTTACGAGCAGTACTTC; CDR3aa: CASSFGGYEQYF; d_gene: .; v_gene: TRBV27; j_gene: TRBJ2-7
CDR3nt: TGCAGCGCAGGTTCAGGACAGGGGGCGAACTATGGCTACACCTTC; CDR3aa: CSAGSGQGANYGYTF; d_gene: TRBD1; v_gene: TRBV29-1; j_gene: TRBJ1-2
CDR3nt: TGTGCCAGCAGCTTGGTGACAGATAAAAACATTCAGTACTTC; CDR3aa: CASSLVTDKNIQYF; d_gene: .; v_gene: TRBV5-4; j_gene: TRBJ2-4
CDR3nt: TGTGCCAGCAGCTCCCCAACTAGCGGGGGGGATTATCATGAGCAGTTCTTC; CDR3aa: CASSSPTSGGDYHEQFF; d_gene: TRBD2; v_gene: TRBV7-9; j_gene: TRBJ2-1
CDR3nt: TGTGCCAGCAGTGGGACAGTTTATGGCTACACCTTC; CDR3aa: CASSGTVYGYTF; d_gene: .; v_gene: TRBV6-1; j_gene: TRBJ1-2
CDR3nt: TGTGCCAGTAGATACCGGGACAGGGGCAGCAATCAGCCCCAGCATTTT; CDR3aa: CASRYRDRGSNQPQHF; d_gene: TRBD1; v_gene: TRBV19; j_gene: TRBJ1-5